These 22 T cell receptor beta chains originate from one sample sequenced in a study of beta chain features in type 1 diabetes. Since all of the isolated RNA was reverse transcribed, expressed TCRB transcripts were what got sequenced. Produced via immunoSEQ multiplex PCR; TCRdb's table is partial and in-frame only. The sample records around 310,000 clones, more than 9.5% being singletons. The sequencing input was naive CD4+ T cells from blood. The receptor set was obtained from a woman aged 25 to 39 in good health.

This chain connects TRBV28 to TRBJ2-5; the match to TRBD2 covers 8 bases. There are 14 residues in the CDR3. V lost 4 bases and J lost 5; bases outside the gene matches: 6. Looked up from germline, CDR1 is MDHEN and CDR2 is SYDVKM. CDR3: CASSSSAGEETQYF. CDR3 nucleotide sequence: TGTGCCAGCAGTTCCTCAGCGGGAGAGGAGACCCAGTACTTC.

This clone was detected only a few times. The rearrangement links TRBV7-2 to TRBJ2-7, with D maybe TRBD2 (6 bases). The CDR3 consists of 14 residues. The V gene lost 5 bases and the J gene lost 3 bases, with 14 bases spanning the gap. The germline V gene encodes CDR1 SGHTA and CDR2 FQGNSA. CDR3 loop: CASSGRRESYEQYF. The CDR3 region has the DNA TGTGCCAGCAGCGGCCGGAGGGAGAGCTACGAGCAGTACTTC.

The chain has TRBV10-3 and TRBJ2-3; TRBD1 is a possible D gene (5 bases). Per germline, CDR1 ENHRY and CDR2 SYGVKD. V was clipped by 5 bases and J by 1 base, with 16 bases between them. CDR3 length: 16 residues. CDR3 sequence (DNA): TGTGCCATCAGTAACAGGCCTCCTGAAGGCACAGATACGCAGTATTTT. It translates to CAISNRPPEGTDTQYF.

This clone showed up just a few times. This sequence joins TRBV30 and TRBJ2-5; 7 bases align to TRBD2. V lost 5 bases to trimming and J lost 7 bases; unmatched junction nucleotides: 13. The CDR3 extends over 14 amino acids. The germline gives CDR1 GTSNPN, CDR2 SVGIG (reference sequence). The CDR3 nucleotides are TGTGCCTGGTCCCTAGCGGTTGGGGGAGGGACCCAGTACTTC. Translation: CAWSLAVGGGTQYF.

This clone was counted only a few times. V is TRBV29-1 and J is TRBJ2-1, with 8 bases fitting TRBD1. CDR3 length equals 12 residues. The junction had 8 bases not matched to a gene; V was cut back by 8 bases and J by 8 bases. Germline V gene data show CDR1 as SQVTM and CDR2 as ANQGSEA. In DNA, the CDR3 is TGCAGCCCCATGGACAGGGAGGATGAGCAGTTCTTC. Translating it yields CSPMDREDEQFF.

This clone was recorded once. This chain uses TRBV18 with TRBJ2-7; 9 nucleotides align to TRBD1. Germline CDR1 KGHSH, CDR2 LQKENI. J lost 4 bases, V lost 4 bases, and 5 bases had no gene match. The CDR3 runs to 14 residues. CDR3 loop: CASSLPGTGYEQYF. CDR3 nucleotides: TGTGCCAGCTCACTGCCCGGGACAGGGTACGAGCAGTACTTC. Complete variable domain (other parts from reference TRBV18 and TRBJ2-7): NAGVMQNPRHLVRRRGQEARLRCSPMKGHSHVYWYRQLPEEGLKFMVYLQKENIIDESGMPKERFSAEFPKEGPSILRIQQVVRGDSAAYFCASSLPGTGYEQYFGPGTRLTVT.

The V gene is TRBV7-2, the J gene TRBJ2-7, with 12 bases aligning to TRBD2. V lost 1 base, J lost 6 bases, and 4 bases stayed unmatched. CDR1 is SGHTA and CDR2 is FQGNSA in the germline V gene. The length of the CDR3 is 15 residues. The CDR3 DNA sequence: TGTGCCAGCAGCTTAGTACTAGCGGGAGGTCGCGAGCAGTACTTC. Its translation is CASSLVLAGGREQYF.

This clone was seen a handful of times. The chain uses TRBV11-2 and TRBJ2-3; maybe TRBD1 (5 bases). Germline V gene sequence: CDR1 SGHAT, CDR2 FQNNGV. The V and J ends lost 5 bases and 6 bases respectively, with 12 bases between them. CDR3 length equals 13 residues. DNA for the CDR3: TGTGCCAGCAGCAGAGGACAAATTGATACGCAGTATTTT. This codes for CASSRGQIDTQYF.

This clone was seen a handful of times. The V and J genes are TRBV7-2 and TRBJ1-1; no definite D call. The CDR3 loop spans 12 amino acids. Trimming removed 5 bases at V and 7 bases at J, with 11 bases between. Germline V gives CDR1 SGHTA, CDR2 FQGNSA. The CDR3 coding sequence is TGTGCCAGCAGCGTGACCGAGGGTGAAGCTTTCTTT. It yields the protein CASSVTEGEAFF.

This clone was observed a few times. This chain joins TRBV28 and TRBJ2-7; the D is unclear. Germline CDR1 reads MDHEN; CDR2 reads SYDVKM. This CDR3 region has 15 residues. V dropped 8 bases and J dropped 2 bases, with 19 bases sitting between them. The chain's CDR3 is CASLSGQKEAYEQYF. CDR3 DNA sequence: TGTGCCAGCCTCTCAGGCCAGAAAGAAGCCTACGAGCAGTACTTC.

V usage is TRBV5-6 and J usage is TRBJ2-5, with D possibly being TRBD1 (5 bases). From germline, CDR1 is SGHDT and CDR2 YYEEEE. This CDR3 has 13 amino acids. V lost 1 base and J lost 4, with 8 bases in between. The CDR3 sequence: CASSLTGAETQYF. CDR3 nucleotides: TGTGCCAGCAGCTTGACAGGAGCAGAGACCCAGTACTTC.

This clone came up a few times. The chain couples TRBV5-1 to TRBJ2-5; 7 bases are a match to TRBD2. CDR1 is SGHRS, CDR2 YFSETQ, per germline. This CDR3 spans 13 amino acids. With 4 bases clipped from V and 5 bases from J, the junction kept 5 bases outside the gene matches. In DNA form, the CDR3 reads TGCGCCAGCAGCCGGGGGGAGAGCGAGACCCAGTACTTC. Translating gives CASSRGESETQYF.

The V gene is TRBV7-9, the J gene TRBJ2-2; TRBD2 aligns across 11 bases. The germline V gene encodes CDR1 SEHNR and CDR2 FQNEAQ (reference sequence). After removal of 2 bases from V and 4 bases from J, the junction contained 6 bases not matched to a gene. The CDR3 has 17 amino acids. The CDR3 coding sequence is TGTGCCAGCAGCTTACTTACTAGCGGGGGCTCCACCGGGGAGCTGTTTTTT. Translated, it gives CASSLLTSGGSTGELFF. The variable domain in full, completed from reference TRBV7-9 and TRBJ2-2, reads DTGVSQNPRHKITKRGQNVTFRCDPISEHNRLYWYRQTLGQGPEFLTYFQNEAQLEKSRLLSDRFSAERPKGSFSTLEIQRTEQGDSAMYLCASSLLTSGGSTGELFFGEGSRLTVL.

The chain recombines TRBV25-1 with TRBJ1-4; 10 nucleotides match TRBD1. This CDR3 has 15 amino acids. J was trimmed by 7 bases and V by 1 base; bases with no gene match: 3. Looked up from germline, CDR1 is MGHDK and CDR2 is SYGVNS. The CDR3 spells CASSESGTGVEKLFF. CDR3 in DNA: TGTGCCAGCAGTGAATCCGGGACAGGGGTTGAAAAACTGTTTTTT.

In this sample, this clone turned up a few times. The gene calls are TRBV30 and TRBJ1-5; D remains ambiguous. The CDR3 is 13 residues long. Per germline, CDR1 GTSNPN and CDR2 SVGIG (reference sequence). V shed 2 bases and J shed 6 bases, with 11 bases lying between them. CDR3 in DNA: TGTGCCTGGAGTATGGCAGATCGTCAGCCCCAGCATTTT. Protein: CAWSMADRQPQHF.

The gene calls are TRBV30 and TRBJ2-7; 9 bases map to TRBD1. The CDR3 contains 14 residues. Trimming removed 0 bases from V and 4 bases from J; junction bases left unmatched: 4. CDR1 is GTSNPN and CDR2 is SVGIG in the germline V gene (reference sequence). This CDR3 is CAWSVRQGVYEQYF. The CDR3 DNA sequence: TGTGCCTGGAGTGTAAGACAGGGGGTGTACGAGCAGTACTTC. Looking up the rest from reference TRBV30 and TRBJ2-7 gives the full variable domain: SQTIHQWPATLVQPVGSPLSLECTVEGTSNPNLYWYRQAAGRGLQLLFYSVGIGQISSEVPQNLSASRPQDRQFILSSKKLLLSDSGFYLCAWSVRQGVYEQYFGPGTRLTVT.

This clone was seen more than once but under ten times. The gene calls are TRBV7-9 and TRBJ2-3, with TRBD2 matching over 7 bases. The CDR3 consists of 15 residues. CDR1 is SEHNR and CDR2 is FQNEAQ in the germline V gene (reference sequence). The J segment lost 0 bases and the V segment lost 6 bases, leaving 6 bases of the junction unmatched. In nucleotides, the CDR3 is TGTGCCAGCAGGCCGGGAGGATATAGCACAGATACGCAGTATTTT. It translates to CASRPGGYSTDTQYF.

In its sample, this clone was seen a few times. The J gene is TRBJ2-3, the V gene TRBV7-3, with 8 bases lining up with TRBD1. Germline CDR1 is SGHTA and CDR2 is FQGTGA. Trimming removed 2 bases from V and 5 bases from J; junction bases left unmatched: 6. CDR3 length equals 15 residues. The CDR3 here is CASSLQGARGDTQYF. For the CDR3, the DNA is TGTGCCAGCAGCTTACAGGGGGCAAGGGGAGATACGCAGTATTTT.

This clone was detected only a few times. The V and J genes are TRBV29-1 and TRBJ2-1; a possible D gene is TRBD1 (5 bases). In germline, CDR1 is SQVTM, CDR2 ANQGSEA. V was shortened by 2 bases and J by 6 bases, with 11 bases between the two germline ends. The CDR3 sequence is 13 residues long. The chain's CDR3 is CSVENQGGNEQFF. The CDR3 DNA follows: TGCAGCGTTGAAAATCAGGGTGGCAATGAGCAGTTCTTC.

A few counts support this clone. The chain employs TRBV9 and TRBJ2-3; D is ambiguous. There are 14 residues in the CDR3. Trimming cost V 0 bases and J 2 bases, with 7 bases left between them. Looked up from germline, CDR1 is SGDLS and CDR2 is YYNGEE. The CDR3 coding sequence is TGTGCCAGCAGCGTAGGCCCAGTCACAGATACGCAGTATTTT. This gives the protein CASSVGPVTDTQYF. Complete variable domain (other parts from reference TRBV9 and TRBJ2-3): DSGVTQTPKHLITATGQRVTLRCSPRSGDLSVYWYQQSLDQGLQFLIQYYNGEERAKGNILERFSAQQFPDLHSELNLSSLELGDSALYFCASSVGPVTDTQYFGPGTRLTVL.

A few counts support this clone. CDR3: CASSPRRTSGAGEQYF. In DNA form, the CDR3 reads TGTGCCAGCAGCCCCCGCCGCACTAGCGGGGCTGGGGAGCAGTACTTC. V gene TRBV9 combines with J gene TRBJ2-7, with 10 positions matching TRBD2. The CDR3 is 16 amino acids. The V gene's germline CDR1 is SGDLS and CDR2 YYNGEE. The V and J ends lost 4 bases and 7 bases, in that order; junction bases with no gene match: 14.

The chain combines TRBV18 with TRBJ2-1, with 13 bases lining up with TRBD2. The CDR3 runs to 16 residues. Looked up from germline, CDR1 is KGHSH and CDR2 is LQKENI. Trimming cost V 4 bases and J 5 bases; bases outside gene matches: 5. CDR3 loop: CASSLGLAGANNEQFF. Here the CDR3 DNA reads TGTGCCAGCTCACTCGGACTAGCGGGAGCAAACAATGAGCAGTTCTTC.